The 9 T cell receptor beta chains presented below share a single source sample, sequenced in a study of T cells after yellow fever vaccination. TCRdb re-called the 5' RACE reads through MiXCR, storing one row per CDR3 protein. The sample has 250,000 to 350,000 distinct CDR3 sequences, roughly 4.3% seen once. The sample in question was PBMCs, obtained 15 days after the yellow fever booster vaccination. These receptors were taken from a man aged 18 to 29 who received the YFV17D yellow fever vaccine.

This clonotype has more than one count but fewer than ten. V and J are TRBV27 and TRBJ2-6; no clear D gene. Per the germline V gene, CDR1 is MNHEY and CDR2 is SMNVEV (reference sequence). Trimming shortened V by 4 bases and J by 7 bases, and 5 bases separated the two germline ends. The CDR3 contains 12 residues. CDR3 residues: CASSSYANVLTF. CDR3 nucleotide sequence: TGTGCCAGCAGTTCGTACGCCAACGTCCTGACTTTC.

Only a few counts were recorded for this clonotype. CDR3 DNA sequence: TGTGCCAGCAGTTACCCGCCGGACATCCCAAACTATGGCTACACCTTC. Translated: CASSYPPDIPNYGYTF. The chain is built from TRBV6-2 or TRBV6-3 and TRBJ1-2, with D tentatively TRBD1 (5 bases). This CDR3 region has 16 residues. V lost 2 bases and J lost 2, with 15 bases in between. Germline CDR1 and CDR2: MNHEY and SVGEGT.

Many counts were recorded for this clonotype. The gene calls are TRBV6-1 and TRBJ1-2, with D perhaps matching TRBD1 (5 bases). V was cut by 0 bases and J by 10 bases, with 15 bases left in between. The germline V gene has CDR1 MNHNS and CDR2 SASEGT. CDR3 size: 14 residues. The CDR3 is CASSEAPGYGYYTF. The CDR3 DNA reads as TGTGCCAGCAGTGAAGCGCCAGGGTACGGTTACTACACCTTC.

Ten or more counts support this clonotype. This rearrangement joins TRBV29-1 to TRBJ2-3; D gene ambiguous. The CDR3 covers 11 residues. The V gene lost 4 bases and the J gene lost 9 bases, with 11 bases spanning the gap. Per germline, CDR1 SQVTM and CDR2 ANQGSEA. The CDR3 bases are TGCAGCGTTGGCGAGGTTGAGACGCAGTATTTT. It yields the protein CSVGEVETQYF.

This clonotype occurred a few times. This chain uses TRBV3-1 with TRBJ1-2; D uncertain. The V and J ends lost 2 bases and 0 bases respectively, with 10 bases between them. CDR1 is LGHDT, CDR2 YNNKEL, per germline (reference sequence). CDR3 size: 15 residues. The CDR3 sequence is CASSQNTPTNYGYTF. CDR3 nucleotides: TGTGCCAGCAGCCAAAACACACCTACTAACTATGGCTACACCTTC.

This rearrangement joins TRBV5-6 to TRBJ2-5, with D possibly being TRBD1 (6 bases). This CDR3 is 14 amino acids long. Trimming pared 2 bases from V and 2 bases from J, leaving 10 bases between. Per the germline V gene, CDR1 is SGHDT and CDR2 is YYEEEE. The CDR3 loop reads CASSFLTGQETQYF. Written as DNA, the CDR3 is TGTGCCAGCAGCTTCTTGACAGGACAAGAGACCCAGTACTTC.

J is TRBJ2-2 and V is TRBV4-1; maybe TRBD1 (6 bases). V was cut by 1 base and J by 0 bases, with 12 bases left in between. The CDR3 extends over 17 amino acids. Germline V gene data show CDR1 as MGHRA and CDR2 as YSYEKL. CDR3 DNA: TGCGCCAGCAGCCAAGGAAGCAGGGGCGCGAACACCGGGGAGCTGTTTTTT. Its protein product is CASSQGSRGANTGELFF.

The gene calls are TRBV6-1 and TRBJ2-3; D may be TRBD1 (5 bases). V was trimmed by 7 bases and J by 0 bases, leaving 17 bases between them. CDR3 size: 16 residues. Germline V gives CDR1 MNHNS, CDR2 SASEGT. CDR3 nucleotides: TGTGCCAGCAAAGAAAGGGCAGGGTCTAGCACAGATACGCAGTATTTT. This translates into CASKERAGSSTDTQYF.

This clonotype was recorded at least ten times. The chain carries TRBV12-3 or TRBV12-4 and TRBJ2-1; TRBD1 agrees at 10 bases. V lost 5 bases, J lost 9 bases, and 13 bases stayed unmatched. CDR3 length: 16 amino acids. CDR3 in amino acids: CASSATGGQSKGEQFF. Here the CDR3 DNA reads TGTGCCAGCAGTGCGACAGGGGGCCAATCTAAGGGTGAGCAGTTCTTC.